A single sample is the source of the 18 T cell receptor beta chains below, sequenced in a study of regulatory T cells in long-lasting Graves disease. Researchers made TCR beta libraries by using iRepertoire HTBI primers and running Arm-PCR on CDR3 regions. TCRdb re-called the multiplex PCR reads with MiXCR, one entry per CDR3 protein. The sample has 300,000 to 400,000 distinct CDR3 sequences; over 15% are singletons. Sample time point: newly diagnosed GD, antithyroid drugs for less than 3 months. PBMC-derived RNA was used for the TCR library. These same records also appear under a second study, on T cells in Graves' hyperthyroidism and ophthalmopathy.

The sample consisted of peripheral blood mononuclear cells (PBMCs), taken at new diagnosis, from a patient treated with antithyroid drugs. The receptor set was obtained from a man in his forties or fifties with Graves disease.

This clonotype was picked up many times. This chain links TRBV5-5 with TRBJ2-3; the D gene is possibly TRBD1 (5 bases). V was cut by 0 bases and J by 3 bases, with 8 bases left in between. Germline loops: CDR1 SGHKS, CDR2 YYEKEE (reference sequence). The CDR3 covers 14 residues. This CDR3 is CASSLDKGTDTQYF. The CDR3, as DNA: TGTGCCAGCAGCTTGGATAAGGGGACAGATACGCAGTATTTT.

This clonotype was counted only a few times. The chain carries TRBV29-1 and TRBJ2-1; D possibly corresponds to TRBD1 (6 bases). CDR1 SQVTM and CDR2 ANQGSEA come from the germline V gene. Trimming stripped 4 bases from V and 4 bases from J, with 14 bases between. CDR3 length: 14 residues. The CDR3 spells CSVGSRGMYNEQFF. In nucleotides, the CDR3 is TGCAGCGTTGGTAGCAGGGGTATGTACAATGAGCAGTTCTTC.

The rearrangement uses TRBV11-3 and TRBJ1-2; D gene uncertain. Germline V lookup: CDR1 SGHNT, CDR2 YENEEA. The CDR3 runs to 15 residues. V shed 4 bases and J shed 3 bases, with 15 bases lying between them. The DNA of the CDR3 is TGTGCCAGCAGCTCCCCCCCCGACGGATACTATGGCTACACCTTC. It yields the protein CASSSPPDGYYGYTF.

This clonotype was counted ten times or more. The chain carries TRBV2 and TRBJ2-2; 8 bases are a match to TRBD2. Germline CDR1 is SNHLY and CDR2 is FYNNEI. This CDR3 region has 13 residues. V gave up 8 bases and J gave up 4 bases; unmatched junction bases: 3. The CDR3 region is CASQTSATGELFF. The DNA of the CDR3 is TGTGCCAGCCAGACTAGCGCCACCGGGGAGCTGTTTTTT.

Notes on this clonotype: At one boundary the junction diverges from the germline segment, which might be a read error. The rearrangement links TRBV11-2 to TRBJ2-3; 9 positions match TRBD1. This CDR3 is built from 17 residues. Germline V gives CDR1 SGHAT, CDR2 FQNNGV. CDR3 sequence: CASSTRSGTGLYYEQSF. The CDR3 DNA sequence: TGTGCCAGCAGCACCCGATCCGGGACAGGGCTCTATTATGAGCAGTCCTTC.

This clonotype was seen many times. The J gene is TRBJ2-3, the V gene TRBV20-1; TRBD2 aligns across 8 bases. This CDR3 has 11 residues. Per the germline V gene, CDR1 is DFQATT and CDR2 is SNEGSKA (reference sequence). With 5 bases clipped from V and 9 bases from J, the junction kept 4 bases outside the gene matches. CDR3 protein: CSASRGGTQYF. The CDR3 coding sequence is TGCAGTGCTTCCCGGGGGGGGACGCAGTATTTT.

This clonotype was detected many times. V is TRBV24-1 and J is TRBJ1-4, with TRBD1 matching 8 bases. The length of the CDR3 is 15 residues. Trimming cost V 4 bases and J 7 bases; bases outside gene matches: 7. CDR1 is KGHDR, CDR2 SFDVKD, per germline. This CDR3 is CATSDPRGPGEKLFF. The CDR3 coding sequence is TGTGCCACCAGTGACCCCAGGGGGCCGGGTGAAAAACTGTTTTTT.

This clonotype has only a few counts. V is TRBV25-1 and J is TRBJ2-5; D ambiguous. CDR1 and CDR2 from the germline V gene are MGHDK and SYGVNS. V was shortened by 6 bases and J by 3 bases, with 8 bases between the two germline ends. The CDR3 covers 12 residues. The CDR3 sequence is CASSSPKETQYF. Written as DNA, the CDR3 is TGTGCCAGCAGCTCGCCCAAAGAGACCCAGTACTTC.

This clonotype occurred many times. The chain uses TRBV5-1 and TRBJ2-5; D is perhaps TRBD1 or TRBD2 (5 bases each). Looked up from germline, CDR1 is SGHRS and CDR2 is YFSETQ. The V end was cut by 5 bases, the J end by 5 bases, with 13 bases between. This CDR3 is built from 13 residues. CDR3 protein: CASRIGAFETQYF. The CDR3 DNA reads as TGCGCCAGCAGGATCGGGGCGTTCGAGACCCAGTACTTC.

This clonotype was seen ten or more times. The chain joins TRBV11-2 to TRBJ1-1; TRBD1 might be the D (5 bases). In germline, CDR1 is SGHAT, CDR2 FQNNGV. The CDR3 has 16 residues. V was clipped by 1 base and J by 1 base, with 13 bases between them. In nucleotides, the CDR3 is TGTGCCAGCAGCTTAGCGGGGGTGTTGGAGAACACTGAAGCTTTCTTT. Translation gives CASSLAGVLENTEAFF.

This clonotype was counted only a few times. The chain couples TRBV4-2 to TRBJ2-1; 10 positions match TRBD2. The CDR3 is 15 residues long. The germline CDR1 and CDR2 sequences are LGHNA and YNFKEQ. The junction had 5 bases not matched to a gene; V was cut back by 5 bases and J by 4 bases. The CDR3 reads CASSSGLANYNEQFF. The CDR3 nucleotides read TGTGCCAGCAGCTCGGGACTAGCGAATTACAATGAGCAGTTCTTC.

This clonotype was recorded at least ten times. The chain recombines TRBV2 with TRBJ2-7, with 8 bases matching TRBD2. Trimming at V came to 6 bases and at J to 2 bases, leaving 15 bases not matched to a gene. Per the germline V gene, CDR1 is SNHLY and CDR2 is FYNNEI. The CDR3 runs 17 residues. The CDR3 here is CASRGGLSGGNAYEQYF. CDR3 coding DNA: TGTGCCAGCAGGGGAGGTTTGAGCGGGGGAAACGCCTACGAGCAGTACTTC.

This clonotype was seen only a few times. The V gene is TRBV30, the J gene TRBJ2-2, with a possible D match to TRBD2 (7 bases). V lost 2 bases, J lost 4 bases, and 11 bases lay in between. The CDR3 runs to 14 residues. Germline loops: CDR1 GTSNPN, CDR2 SVGIG (reference sequence). The CDR3 nucleotides read TGTGCCTGGAGTCGGGGGGCCTTCACCGGGGAGCTGTTTTTT. Its protein product is CAWSRGAFTGELFF.

This clonotype was detected a few times. V is TRBV18 and J is TRBJ2-7; TRBD1 is a possible D gene (5 bases). The CDR3 runs to 11 residues. Per germline, CDR1 KGHSH and CDR2 LQKENI. With 4 bases removed from V and 7 bases from J, the gap between germline ends came to 8 bases. CDR3 sequence (DNA): TGTGCCAGCTCACGGGGCTGGGAGCAGTACTTC. Protein product: CASSRGWEQYF.

This clonotype occurred a few times. The chain uses TRBV20-1 and TRBJ2-7; TRBD1 matches at 9 bases. From germline, CDR1 is DFQATT and CDR2 SNEGSKA (reference sequence). The length of the CDR3 is 16 residues. V shed 0 bases and J 4 bases; nucleotides not matched to a gene: 10. This CDR3 is CSARDPIRDRVYEQYF. The CDR3 region has the DNA TGCAGTGCTAGAGATCCGATCCGGGACAGGGTTTACGAGCAGTACTTC.

This clonotype was detected many times. The chain uses TRBV28 and TRBJ1-5; D is unresolved. The germline V gene has CDR1 MDHEN and CDR2 SYDVKM. The ends were cut back, 3 bases at V and 10 bases at J, with 10 bases in the middle. CDR3 size: 12 residues. CDR3 nucleotide sequence: TGTGCCAGCAGTTTGCCGGAGGTTCCCCAGCATTTT. This translates into CASSLPEVPQHF.

This chain uses TRBV6-1 with TRBJ1-1, with D perhaps TRBD1 (6 bases). The CDR3 runs 16 residues. Between the trimmed V and J ends, which lost 1 base and 9 bases, there was a span of 21 bases. Germline CDR1 MNHNS, CDR2 SASEGT. As DNA, the CDR3 is TGTGCCAGCAGTGAAGGAGGATATACAGGGTCCCGGCAAGCTTTCTTT. Translating gives CASSEGGYTGSRQAFF.

The rearrangement joins TRBV2 to TRBJ1-2, with 8 bases aligning to TRBD1. This CDR3 is built from 14 residues. Germline V lookup: CDR1 SNHLY, CDR2 FYNNEI. J gave up 0 bases and V 6 bases, and 3 bases lay outside the gene matches. CDR3 in DNA: TGTGCCAGCAGCCAACAGGGGGCTAACTATGGCTACACCTTC. Its protein is CASSQQGANYGYTF. The complete variable domain, with remaining parts taken from reference TRBV2 and TRBJ1-2, reads EPEVTQTPSHQVTQMGQEVILRCVPISNHLYFYWYRQILGQKVEFLVSFYNNEISEKSEIFDDQFSVERPDGSNFTLKIRSTKLEDSAMYFCASSQQGANYGYTFGSGTRLTVV.